These T cell receptor beta chains were read from a single sample in a study of T cell changes during pregnancy in multiple sclerosis. Assay used: immunoSEQ multiplex PCR; TCRdb lists only in-frame clones, some missing. The data contain approximately 50,000 clones, approximately 92% of them singletons. Sample: CD4+ T cells from peripheral blood mononuclear cells, taken in the third trimester of pregnancy. These receptors all stem from a female donor with multiple sclerosis, enrolled in a pregnancy study. Both conserved end residues are part of each CDR3.

V gene: TRBV23-1
CDR3 protein: CASRSGGGGETQYF

V gene: TRBV23-1
CDR3 protein: CASSQSPLRTEDNYEQYF

V gene: TRBV6-1
CDR3 protein: CASSVGAYEQYF

V gene: TRBV9
CDR3 protein: CASGRTSGTIGELFF

V gene: TRBV9
CDR3 protein: CASSPAVRGEGDTQYF

V gene: TRBV27
CDR3 protein: CASSRGNYGYTF

V gene: TRBV5-1
CDR3 protein: CASSLTSTVNEQFF

V gene: TRBV5-1
CDR3 protein: CASSLYRVGYEQYF

V gene: TRBV18
CDR3 protein: CASSPRVALSYNEQFF

V gene: TRBV5-6
CDR3 protein: CASSLGAGGAYNEQFF

V gene: TRBV29-1
CDR3 protein: CSAQGLAGGRGSSYEQYF

V gene: TRBV2
CDR3 protein: CASTTLAGGLWSGEQYF

V gene: TRBV7-2
CDR3 protein: CASSFLRTRSDEQFF

V gene: TRBV28
CDR3 protein: CASSFPPAGGGYTF

V gene: TRBV5-1
CDR3 protein: CASGRQPNTEAFF

V gene: TRBV18
CDR3 protein: CASSPALGLAGPYNEQFF

V gene: TRBV4-1
CDR3 protein: CASSRRGPDTDTQYF

V gene: TRBV12-5
CDR3 protein: CASGAGGTGELFF

V gene: TRBV4-1
CDR3 protein: CASSQIPPRGNTEAFF

V gene: TRBV9
CDR3 protein: CASRRGGGEGTNEKLFF

V gene: TRBV5-4
CDR3 protein: CASSPGTSNPSRYEQYF

V gene: TRBV6-5
CDR3 protein: CASKLSSGELFF

V gene: TRBV2
CDR3 protein: CASSGGLASYNEQFF

V gene: TRBV7-9
CDR3 protein: CASSSSGRANEQFF

V gene: TRBV5-1
CDR3 protein: CASRQATNEKLFF

V gene: TRBV6-1
CDR3 protein: CASSTVYDEKLFF

V gene: TRBV28
CDR3 protein: CASRSGTGLSVQPQHF

V gene: TRBV6-6
CDR3 protein: CASTGTGNEKLFF

V gene: TRBV28
CDR3 protein: CASRTEDYGTGELFF

V gene: TRBV7-3
CDR3 protein: CASSYGTTGGESYGYTF

V gene: TRBV5-1
CDR3 protein: CASSLPGLYEQYF

V gene: TRBV5-4
CDR3 protein: CASSQALAGVGETQYF

V gene: TRBV25-1
CDR3 protein: CASSMSDRIVRETQYF

V gene: TRBV18
CDR3 protein: CASSPSIAGVYNEQFF

V gene: TRBV5-1
CDR3 protein: CASSSSVPGLAGGVTYNEQFF

V gene: TRBV27
CDR3 protein: CASSLAGPQGTDTQYF

V gene: TRBV19
CDR3 protein: CASSIHKEETQYF

V gene: TRBV7-9
CDR3 protein: CASSSRTGLLGEQYF

V gene: TRBV5-4
CDR3 protein: CASSSGTSGPTYEQYF

V gene: TRBV7-9
CDR3 protein: CASSSGRQPTRDEKLFF

V gene: TRBV6-4
CDR3 protein: CASSVAGGEVNEQFF

V gene: TRBV28
CDR3 protein: CASRLQGLPTYEQYF

V gene: TRBV29-1
CDR3 protein: CSAVGLAGDEQYF

V gene: TRBV30
CDR3 protein: CAWDRARSGVINNEQFF

V gene: TRBV10-3
CDR3 protein: CAISEENRAEAFF

V gene: TRBV7-6
CDR3 protein: CASSLSGTSGRAYEQYF

V gene: TRBV28
CDR3 protein: CASSLGSGARDSNQPQHF

V gene: TRBV28
CDR3 protein: CASSQSGISYEQYF

V gene: TRBV21-1
CDR3 protein: CASSRMMPGQSGNQPQHF

V gene: TRBV6-5
CDR3 protein: CASSYHDRGQGTEAFF

V gene: TRBV27
CDR3 protein: CASSIGLAGGSLGTDTQYF

V gene: TRBV19
CDR3 protein: CASSLPTGVSEAFF

V gene: TRBV5-1
CDR3 protein: CASSLRHRATEAFF

V gene: TRBV6-5
CDR3 protein: CASRRASGRSEQFF

V gene: TRBV5-4
CDR3 protein: CASSLGLADYNEQFF

V gene: TRBV10-3
CDR3 protein: CAISETSGLNEQFF

V gene: TRBV14
CDR3 protein: CASSHHTPDSEQFF

V gene: TRBV11-3
CDR3 protein: CASSPRSGETQYF

V gene: TRBV18
CDR3 protein: CASSPRATGVDEQFF